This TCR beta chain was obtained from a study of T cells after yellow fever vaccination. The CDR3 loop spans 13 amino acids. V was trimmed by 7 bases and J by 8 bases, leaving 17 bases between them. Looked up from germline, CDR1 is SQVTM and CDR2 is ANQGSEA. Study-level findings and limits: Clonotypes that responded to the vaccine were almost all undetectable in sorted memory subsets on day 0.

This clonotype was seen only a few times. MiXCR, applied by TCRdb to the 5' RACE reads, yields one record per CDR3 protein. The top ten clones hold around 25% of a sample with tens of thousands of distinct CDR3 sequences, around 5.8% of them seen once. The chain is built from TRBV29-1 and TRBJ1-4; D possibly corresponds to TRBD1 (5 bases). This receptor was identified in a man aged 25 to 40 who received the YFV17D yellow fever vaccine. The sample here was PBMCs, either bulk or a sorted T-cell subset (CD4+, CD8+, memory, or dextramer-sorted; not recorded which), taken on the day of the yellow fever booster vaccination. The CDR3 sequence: CSATQGWGEKLFF. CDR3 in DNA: TGCAGCGCTACCCAGGGCTGGGGCGAAAAACTGTTTTTT.